The 4 T cell receptor beta chains presented below share a single source sample, sequenced in a study of cytomegalovirus exposure and HLA in healthy donors. The PCR used 60 Vbeta and 13 Jbeta primers. The data were produced by immunoSEQ multiplex PCR, yet TCRdb's version contains in-frame clones alone and is incomplete. The sample records approximately 89,000 clones, 81% being singletons. The sequencing sample was made of PBMCs. The receptors were gathered from a human donor in good health.

CDR3 nucleotides: TGTGCCAGCCACCGGGGTTTCCGCACCTACGAGCAGTACTTC. It codes for CASHRGFRTYEQYF. The chain employs TRBV6-1 and TRBJ2-7; perhaps TRBD2 as D (5 bases). This CDR3 has 14 amino acids. In germline, CDR1 is MNHNS, CDR2 SASEGT. The germline V and J ends were trimmed by 8 bases and 2 bases, with 16 bases remaining between them.

On this clone: This CDR3 fails to terminate in the conserved phenylalanine or tryptophan, so it likely reflects a read error. J is TRBJ1-6 and V is TRBV15; D is uncertain. V lost 0 bases to trimming and J lost 5 bases, with 8 bases between them. CDR3 length: 15 amino acids. Per the germline V gene, CDR1 is LNHNV and CDR2 is YYDKDF (reference sequence). Written as DNA, the CDR3 is TGTGCCACCAGCAGAGAAGCGGGGAATAATTCACCCCTCCACCTT. Amino acid sequence: CATSREAGNNSPLHL.

This chain joins TRBV7-8 and TRBJ2-5; the D is unclear. Germline CDR1 is SGHVS and CDR2 is FQNEAQ. The germline V and J ends were trimmed by 4 bases and 11 bases, with 17 bases remaining between them. This CDR3 is 13 amino acids long. CDR3 sequence reads: CASSSRPITEQYF. The CDR3 nucleotides read TGTGCCAGCAGCTCCCGACCAATTACGGAGCAGTACTTC. Looking up the rest from reference TRBV7-8 and TRBJ2-5 gives the full variable domain: GAGVSQSPRYKVAKRGQDVALRCDPISGHVSLFWYQQALGQGPEFLTYFQNEAQLDKSGLPSDRFFAERPEGSVSTLKIQRTQQEDSAVYLCASSSRPITEQYFGPGTRLLVL.

CDR3 in amino acids: CASSERSPSYNSPLHF. The CDR3, as DNA: TGTGCCAGCAGCGAACGGAGCCCCTCCTATAATTCACCCCTCCACTTT. The chain is built from TRBV2 and TRBJ1-6; D is unclear. The V gene lost 6 bases and the J gene lost 0 bases, with 12 bases spanning the gap. The CDR3 runs to 16 residues. Per germline, CDR1 SNHLY and CDR2 FYNNEI.